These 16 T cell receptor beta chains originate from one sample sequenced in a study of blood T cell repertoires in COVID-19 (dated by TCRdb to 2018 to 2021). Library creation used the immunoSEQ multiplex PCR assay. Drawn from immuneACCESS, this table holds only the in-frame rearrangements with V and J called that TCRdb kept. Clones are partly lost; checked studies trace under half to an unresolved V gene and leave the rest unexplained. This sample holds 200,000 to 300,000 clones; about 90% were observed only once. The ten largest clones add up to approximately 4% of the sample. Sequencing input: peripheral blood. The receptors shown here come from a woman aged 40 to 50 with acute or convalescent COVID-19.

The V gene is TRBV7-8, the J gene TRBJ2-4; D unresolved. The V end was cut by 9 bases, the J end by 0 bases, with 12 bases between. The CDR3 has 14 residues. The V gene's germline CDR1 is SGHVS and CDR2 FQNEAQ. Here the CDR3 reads CASMRGPAKNIQYF. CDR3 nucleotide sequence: TGTGCCAGTATGAGAGGCCCAGCCAAAAACATTCAGTACTTC.

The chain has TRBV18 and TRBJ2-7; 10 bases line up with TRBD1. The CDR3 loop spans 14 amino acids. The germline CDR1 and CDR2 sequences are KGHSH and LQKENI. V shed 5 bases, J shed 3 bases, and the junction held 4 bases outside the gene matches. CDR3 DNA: TGTGCCAGCTCATCCCGGACAGGGGGCTACGAGCAGTACGTC. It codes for CASSSRTGGYEQYV.

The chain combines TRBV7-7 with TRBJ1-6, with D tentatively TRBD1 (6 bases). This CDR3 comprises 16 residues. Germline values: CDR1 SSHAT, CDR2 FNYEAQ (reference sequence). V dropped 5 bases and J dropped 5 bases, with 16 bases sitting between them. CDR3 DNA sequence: TGTGCCAGCAGCCCTATTGGGGCAGGGGATAATTCACCCCTCCACTTT. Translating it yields CASSPIGAGDNSPLHF.

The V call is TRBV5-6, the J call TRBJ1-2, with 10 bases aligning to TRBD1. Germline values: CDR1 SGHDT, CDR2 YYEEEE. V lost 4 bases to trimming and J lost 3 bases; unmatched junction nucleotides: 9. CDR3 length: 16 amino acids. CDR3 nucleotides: TGTGCCAGCAGCCTTTACGGACAGGGGGTCGACTATGGCTACACCTTC. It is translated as CASSLYGQGVDYGYTF.

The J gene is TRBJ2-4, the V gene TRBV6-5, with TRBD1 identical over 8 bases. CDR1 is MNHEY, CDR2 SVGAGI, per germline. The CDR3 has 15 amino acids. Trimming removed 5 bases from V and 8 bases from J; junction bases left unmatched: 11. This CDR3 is CASSTPRQGRDIQYF. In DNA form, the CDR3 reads TGTGCCAGCAGTACACCCCGACAGGGGCGAGACATTCAGTACTTC.

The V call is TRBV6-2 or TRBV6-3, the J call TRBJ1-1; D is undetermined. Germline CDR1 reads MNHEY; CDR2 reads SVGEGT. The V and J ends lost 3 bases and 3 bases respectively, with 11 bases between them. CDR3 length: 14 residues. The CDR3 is CASSYILRYTEAFF. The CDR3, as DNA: TGTGCCAGCAGTTATATCCTCAGGTACACTGAAGCTTTCTTT.

The CDR3 loop reads CASSYGQATGNTIYF. The CDR3 region has the DNA TGTGCCAGCAGTTACGGTCAGGCTACTGGAAACACCATATATTTT. J is TRBJ1-3 and V is TRBV6-5, with D unclear. The CDR3 spans 15 residues. The V end lost 2 bases, the J end lost 2 bases, and 10 bases lay between the germline ends. The germline gives CDR1 MNHEY, CDR2 SVGAGI.

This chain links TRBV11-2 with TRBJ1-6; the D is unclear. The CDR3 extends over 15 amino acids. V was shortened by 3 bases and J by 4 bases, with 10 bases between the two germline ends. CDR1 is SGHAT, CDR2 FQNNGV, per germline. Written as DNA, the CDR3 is TGTGCCAGCAGCTTCACAGCGGATTATAATTCACCCCTCCACTTT. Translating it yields CASSFTADYNSPLHF.

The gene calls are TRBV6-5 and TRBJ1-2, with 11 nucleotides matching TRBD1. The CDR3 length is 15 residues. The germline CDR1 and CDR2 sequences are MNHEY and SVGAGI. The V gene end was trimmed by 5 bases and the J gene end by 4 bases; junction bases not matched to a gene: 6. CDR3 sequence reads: CASSPGTGGLYGYTF. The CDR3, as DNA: TGTGCCAGCAGTCCCGGGACAGGGGGTCTCTATGGCTACACCTTC.

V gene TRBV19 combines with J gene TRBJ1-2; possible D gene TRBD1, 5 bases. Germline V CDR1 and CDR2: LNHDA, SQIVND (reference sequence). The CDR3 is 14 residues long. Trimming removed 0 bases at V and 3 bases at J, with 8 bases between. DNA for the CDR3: TGTGCCAGTAGTATAGAAGACAGCTACTATGGCTACACCTTC. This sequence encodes CASSIEDSYYGYTF.

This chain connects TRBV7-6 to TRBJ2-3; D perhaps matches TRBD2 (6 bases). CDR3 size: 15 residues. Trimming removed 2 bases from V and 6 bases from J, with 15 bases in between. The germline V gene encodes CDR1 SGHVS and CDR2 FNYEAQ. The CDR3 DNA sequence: TGTGCCAGCAGCTTAATCCTCGGTGGGGGGGATACGCAGTATTTT. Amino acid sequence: CASSLILGGGDTQYF.

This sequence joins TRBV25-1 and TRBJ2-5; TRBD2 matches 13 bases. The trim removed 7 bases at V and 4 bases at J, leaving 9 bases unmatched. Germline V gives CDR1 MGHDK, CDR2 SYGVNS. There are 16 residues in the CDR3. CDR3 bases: TGTGCCAGCAATCTCCTTACTAGCGGGGGGGCAGAGACCCAGTACTTC. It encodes CASNLLTSGGAETQYF. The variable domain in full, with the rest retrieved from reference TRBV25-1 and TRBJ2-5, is EADIYQTPRYLVIGTGKKITLECSQTMGHDKMYWYQQDPGMELHLIHYSYGVNSTEKGDLSSESTVSRIRTEHFPLTLESARPSHTSQYLCASNLLTSGGAETQYFGPGTRLLVL.

The CDR3 sequence is CASSRGGGDSPLHF. CDR3 nucleotides: TGCGCCAGCAGCCGGGGCGGGGGTGATTCACCCCTCCACTTT. The chain links TRBV5-1 to TRBJ1-6; D perhaps matches TRBD1 (5 bases). Germline loops: CDR1 SGHRS, CDR2 YFSETQ. Trimming stripped 4 bases from V and 8 bases from J, with 13 bases between. This CDR3 region has 14 residues.

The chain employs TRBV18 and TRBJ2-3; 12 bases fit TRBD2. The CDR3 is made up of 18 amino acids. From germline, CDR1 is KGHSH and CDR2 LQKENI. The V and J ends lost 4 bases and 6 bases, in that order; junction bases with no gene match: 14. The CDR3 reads CASSLQNPSGGASDTQYF. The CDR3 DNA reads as TGTGCCAGCTCACTCCAAAACCCTAGCGGGGGGGCCTCGGATACGCAGTATTTT.

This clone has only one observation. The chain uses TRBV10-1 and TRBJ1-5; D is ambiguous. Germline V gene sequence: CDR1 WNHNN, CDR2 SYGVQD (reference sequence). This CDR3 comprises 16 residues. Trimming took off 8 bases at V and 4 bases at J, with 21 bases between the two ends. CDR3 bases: TGCGCCAGCCCTATGGCTGGTCTTGGGCGTAATCAGCCCCAGCATTTT. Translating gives CASPMAGLGRNQPQHF.

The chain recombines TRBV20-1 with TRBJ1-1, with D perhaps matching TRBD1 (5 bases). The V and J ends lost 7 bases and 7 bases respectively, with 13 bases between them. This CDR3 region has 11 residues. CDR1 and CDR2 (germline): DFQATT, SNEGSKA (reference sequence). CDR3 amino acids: CSVGMQGEAFF. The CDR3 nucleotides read TGCAGTGTCGGAATGCAGGGTGAAGCTTTCTTT.